The T cell receptor beta chain described here comes from a study of control samples from healthy donors and cancer patients. Sequencing was performed with immunoSEQ multiplex PCR; in TCRdb, only in-frame clones are kept and a portion is missing. The repertoire has 210,000 or so clones, roughly nine tenths of them found once; the top ten carry 1.5% to 2%. CDR1 and CDR2 (germline): MGHRA, YSYEKL. Trimming pared 3 bases from V and 2 bases from J, leaving 10 bases between. This CDR3 spans 14 amino acids. This rearrangement joins TRBV4-1 to TRBJ1-2; D not certain. The sequence was obtained from a man aged 25-40 years in good health. Sequencing was done on a sample of blood. Here the CDR3 DNA reads TGCGCCAGCAGCCACGAGGGAAGAAACTATGGCTACACCTTC. It translates to CASSHEGRNYGYTF.